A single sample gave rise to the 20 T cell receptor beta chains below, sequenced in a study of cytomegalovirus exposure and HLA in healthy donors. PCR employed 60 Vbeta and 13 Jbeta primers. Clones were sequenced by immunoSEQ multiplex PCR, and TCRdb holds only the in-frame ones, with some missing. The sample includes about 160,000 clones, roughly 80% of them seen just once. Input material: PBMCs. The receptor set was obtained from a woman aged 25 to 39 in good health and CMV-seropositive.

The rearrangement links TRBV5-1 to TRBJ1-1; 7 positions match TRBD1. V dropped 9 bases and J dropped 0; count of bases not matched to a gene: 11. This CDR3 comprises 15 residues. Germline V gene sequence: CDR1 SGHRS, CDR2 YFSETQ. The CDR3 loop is CATHRDSDMNTEAFF. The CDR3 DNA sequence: TGCGCCACACATCGGGACAGCGACATGAACACTGAAGCTTTCTTT.

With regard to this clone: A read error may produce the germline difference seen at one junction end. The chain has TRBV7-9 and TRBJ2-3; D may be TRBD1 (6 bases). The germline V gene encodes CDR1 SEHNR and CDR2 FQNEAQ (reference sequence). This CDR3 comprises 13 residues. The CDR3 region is CASRETGTDTQYF. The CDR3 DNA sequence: TGTGCCAGCAGAGAGACAGGCACTGATACGCAGTATTTT.

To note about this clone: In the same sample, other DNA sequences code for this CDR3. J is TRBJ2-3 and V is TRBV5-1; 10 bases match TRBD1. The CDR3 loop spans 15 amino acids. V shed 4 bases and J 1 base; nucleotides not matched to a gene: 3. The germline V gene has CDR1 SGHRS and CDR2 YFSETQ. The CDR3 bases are TGCGCCAGCAGCCTCGGGACAGGGGGCACAGATACGCAGTATTTT. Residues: CASSLGTGGTDTQYF. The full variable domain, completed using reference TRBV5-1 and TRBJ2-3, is KAGVTQTPRYLIKTRGQQVTLSCSPISGHRSVSWYQQTPGQGLQFLFEYFSETQRNKGNFPGRFSGRQFSNSRSEMNVSTLELGDSALYLCASSLGTGGTDTQYFGPGTRLTVL.

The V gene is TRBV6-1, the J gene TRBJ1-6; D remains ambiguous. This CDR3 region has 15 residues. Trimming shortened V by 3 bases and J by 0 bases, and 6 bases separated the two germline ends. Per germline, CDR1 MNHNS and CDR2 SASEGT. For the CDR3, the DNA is TGTGCCAGCAGTGAGGCAGACTCCTATAATTCACCCCTCCACTTT. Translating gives CASSEADSYNSPLHF.

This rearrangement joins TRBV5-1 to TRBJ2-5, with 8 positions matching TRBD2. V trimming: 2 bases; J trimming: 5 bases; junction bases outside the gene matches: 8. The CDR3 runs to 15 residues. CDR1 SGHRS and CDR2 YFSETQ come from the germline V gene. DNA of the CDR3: TGCGCCAGCAGCTTTAACACGGGGGGGCAGGAGACCCAGTACTTC. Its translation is CASSFNTGGQETQYF.

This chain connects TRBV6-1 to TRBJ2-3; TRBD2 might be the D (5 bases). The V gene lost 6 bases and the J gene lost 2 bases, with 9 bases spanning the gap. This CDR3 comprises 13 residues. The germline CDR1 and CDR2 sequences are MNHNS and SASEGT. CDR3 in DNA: TGTGCCAGCAGCCAGGACTTCACAGATACGCAGTATTTT. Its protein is CASSQDFTDTQYF.

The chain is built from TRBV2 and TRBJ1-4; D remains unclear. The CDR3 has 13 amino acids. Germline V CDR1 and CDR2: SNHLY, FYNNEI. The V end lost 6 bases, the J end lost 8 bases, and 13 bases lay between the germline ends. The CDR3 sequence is CASRRGLGEKLFF. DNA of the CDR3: TGTGCCAGCAGGCGGGGTCTAGGAGAAAAACTGTTTTTT.

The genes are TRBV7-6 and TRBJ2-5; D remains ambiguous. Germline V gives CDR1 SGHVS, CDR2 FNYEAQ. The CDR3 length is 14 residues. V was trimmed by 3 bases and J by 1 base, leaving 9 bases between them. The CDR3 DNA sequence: TGTGCCAGCAGCTTTAGACAACGCCAAGAGACCCAGTACTTC. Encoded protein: CASSFRQRQETQYF.

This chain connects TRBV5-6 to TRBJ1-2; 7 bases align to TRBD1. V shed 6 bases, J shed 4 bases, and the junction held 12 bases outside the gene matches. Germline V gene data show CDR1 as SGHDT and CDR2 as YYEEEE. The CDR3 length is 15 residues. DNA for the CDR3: TGTGCCAGCAACACAGGGGCCTCCTATACCTATGGCTACACCTTC. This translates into CASNTGASYTYGYTF.

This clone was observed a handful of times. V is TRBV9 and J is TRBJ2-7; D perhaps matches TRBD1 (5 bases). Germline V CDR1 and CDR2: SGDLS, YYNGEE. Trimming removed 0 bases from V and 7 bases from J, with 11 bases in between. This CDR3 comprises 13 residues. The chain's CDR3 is CASSVAGNGEQYF. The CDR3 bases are TGTGCCAGCAGCGTAGCAGGGAATGGGGAGCAGTACTTC.

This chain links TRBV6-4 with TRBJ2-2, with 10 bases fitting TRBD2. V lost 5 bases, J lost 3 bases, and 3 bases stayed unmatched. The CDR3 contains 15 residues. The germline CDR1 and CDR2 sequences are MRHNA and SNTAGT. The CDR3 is CASSTSGGDTGELFF. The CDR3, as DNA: TGTGCCAGCAGTACCAGCGGGGGGGACACCGGGGAGCTGTTTTTT.

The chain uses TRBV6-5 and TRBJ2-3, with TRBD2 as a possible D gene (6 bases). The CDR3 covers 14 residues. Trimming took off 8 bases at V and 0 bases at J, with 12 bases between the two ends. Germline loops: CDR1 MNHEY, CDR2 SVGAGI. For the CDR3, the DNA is TGTGCCAGCGCGGGGTCTGCTAGCACAGATACGCAGTATTTT. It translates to CASAGSASTDTQYF.

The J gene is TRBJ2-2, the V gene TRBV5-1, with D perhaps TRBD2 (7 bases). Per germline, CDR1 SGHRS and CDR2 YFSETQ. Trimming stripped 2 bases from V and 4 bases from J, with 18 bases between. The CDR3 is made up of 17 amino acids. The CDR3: CASSFFVGGPLTGELFF. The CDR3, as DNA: TGCGCCAGCAGCTTTTTCGTGGGGGGGCCCCTCACCGGGGAGCTGTTTTTT.

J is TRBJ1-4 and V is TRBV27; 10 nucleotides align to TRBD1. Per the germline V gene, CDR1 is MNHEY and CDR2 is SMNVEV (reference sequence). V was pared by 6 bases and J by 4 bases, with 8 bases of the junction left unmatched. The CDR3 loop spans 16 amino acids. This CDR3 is CASRDRGSTDNEKLFF. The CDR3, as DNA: TGTGCCAGCAGGGACAGGGGGAGTACAGATAATGAAAAACTGTTTTTT. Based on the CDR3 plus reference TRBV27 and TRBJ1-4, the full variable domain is EAQVTQNPRYLITVTGKKLTVTCSQNMNHEYMSWYRQDPGLGLRQIYYSMNVEVTDKGDVPEGYKVSRKEKRNFPLILESPSPNQTSLYFCASRDRGSTDNEKLFFGSGTQLSVL.

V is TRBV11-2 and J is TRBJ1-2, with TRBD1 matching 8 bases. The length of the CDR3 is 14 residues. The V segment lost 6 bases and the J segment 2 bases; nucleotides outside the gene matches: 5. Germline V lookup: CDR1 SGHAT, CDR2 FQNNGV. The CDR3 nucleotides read TGTGCCAGCAGTCGCGGACAGGGAAACTATGGCTACACCTTC. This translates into CASSRGQGNYGYTF. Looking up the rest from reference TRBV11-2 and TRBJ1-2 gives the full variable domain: EAGVAQSPRYKIIEKRQSVAFWCNPISGHATLYWYQQILGQGPKLLIQFQNNGVVDDSQLPKDRFSAERLKGVDSTLKIQPAKLEDSAVYLCASSRGQGNYGYTFGSGTRLTVV.

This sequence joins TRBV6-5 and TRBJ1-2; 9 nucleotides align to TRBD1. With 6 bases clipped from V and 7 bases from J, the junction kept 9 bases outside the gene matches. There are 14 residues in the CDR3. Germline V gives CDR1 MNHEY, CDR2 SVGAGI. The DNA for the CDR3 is TGTGCCAGCAGCAACCTTCTACAGGGGGCTGGCTACACCTTC. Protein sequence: CASSNLLQGAGYTF.

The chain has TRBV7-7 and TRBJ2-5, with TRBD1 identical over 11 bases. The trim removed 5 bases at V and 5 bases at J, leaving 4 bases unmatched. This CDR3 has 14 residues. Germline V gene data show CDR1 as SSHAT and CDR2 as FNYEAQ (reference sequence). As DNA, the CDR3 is TGTGCCAGCAGCCCCGGGACAGGGGGGGAGACCCAGTACTTC. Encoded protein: CASSPGTGGETQYF.

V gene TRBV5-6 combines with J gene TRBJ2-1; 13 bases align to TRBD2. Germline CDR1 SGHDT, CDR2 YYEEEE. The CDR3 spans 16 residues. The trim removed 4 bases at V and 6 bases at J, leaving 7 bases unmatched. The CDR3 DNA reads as TGTGCCAGCAGCCCTGTAGGACTAGCGGGGGTCAATGAGCAGTTCTTC. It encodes CASSPVGLAGVNEQFF. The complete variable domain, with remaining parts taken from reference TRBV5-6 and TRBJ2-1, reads DAGVTQSPTHLIKTRGQQVTLRCSPKSGHDTVSWYQQALGQGPQFIFQYYEEEERQRGNFPDRFSGHQFPNYSSELNVNALLLGDSALYLCASSPVGLAGVNEQFFGPGTRLTVL.

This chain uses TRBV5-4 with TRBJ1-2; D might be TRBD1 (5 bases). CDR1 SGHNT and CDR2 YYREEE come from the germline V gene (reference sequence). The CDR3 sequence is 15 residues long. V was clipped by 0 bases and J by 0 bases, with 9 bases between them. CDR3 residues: CASSLVQGSNYGYTF. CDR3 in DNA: TGTGCCAGCAGCTTGGTTCAGGGATCTAACTATGGCTACACCTTC.

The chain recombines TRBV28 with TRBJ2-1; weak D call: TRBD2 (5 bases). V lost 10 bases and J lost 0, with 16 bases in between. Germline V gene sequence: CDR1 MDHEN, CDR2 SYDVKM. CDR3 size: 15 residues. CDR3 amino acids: CATAPPGISYNEQFF. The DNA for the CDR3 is TGTGCCACCGCCCCCCCCGGGATCTCCTACAATGAGCAGTTCTTC. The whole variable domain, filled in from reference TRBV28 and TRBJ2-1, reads DVKVTQSSRYLVKRTGEKVFLECVQDMDHENMFWYRQDPGLGLRLIYFSYDVKMKEKGDIPEGYSVSREKKERFSLILESASTNQTSMYLCATAPPGISYNEQFFGPGTRLTVL.